This T cell receptor (beta chain) was captured by sequencing in a study of T-cell reconstitution after alpha-beta-depleted transplantation in children. V gave up 1 base and J gave up 4 bases, with 5 bases separating them. The CDR3 contains 13 residues. Germline lookup yields CDR1 SGHRS and CDR2 YFSETQ. Worth noting for this clonotype: What it binds is unknown.

Study-wide results and caveats: The study reportedly traced alpha-beta T cells about two months after transplant to several hundred expanded graft clones. Where some patients showed high TCRbeta diversity at day 60, it came from recipient T cells and thymic progenitors that had survived. A year post-transplant, T-cell counts and diversity derived mostly from newly produced T cells.

Preparation of the TCRbeta library involved a method that used unique molecular identifiers. TCRdb reanalysed the PCR reads using MiXCR and keeps one entry per CDR3 protein. The sample lists 450,000 to 700,000 distinct CDR3 sequences, more than 20% occurring once. The specimen comprised PBMCs, sampled before TCRalphabeta/CD19-depleted stem cell transplant. The chain couples TRBV5-1 to TRBJ2-2; D is unresolved. The receptor was derived from a boy younger than two with Wiskott-Aldrich syndrome, due to receive a stem cell transplant. DNA of the CDR3: TGCGCCAGCAGCTTGAAGTCCACCGGGGAGCTGTTTTTT. Protein: CASSLKSTGELFF.